What follows are 3 T cell receptor beta chains derived from one specimen sequenced in a study of PD-L1 blockade in urothelial cancer (dated by TCRdb to 2015 to 2018). Preparation of the library involved the immunoSEQ multiplex PCR assay. The clones in this table, taken by TCRdb from immuneACCESS, are in-frame only. Not every clone is retained; where verified, under half of the shortfall comes from an unresolved V gene, and the cause of the rest is unknown. Across this sample there are approximately 100,000 clones, with over 75% seen only once. 2% to 3% of the sample is held by the ten biggest clonotypes. The material was PBMCs, obtained around atezolizumab (anti-PD-L1) treatment. The receptors come from a man aged 45 to 65 with urothelial cancer.

This chain uses TRBV7-9 with TRBJ2-5; 14 nucleotides match TRBD2. J lost 4 bases, V lost 3 bases, and 1 base had no gene match. The CDR3 length is 15 residues. The germline CDR1 and CDR2 sequences are SEHNR and FQNEAQ (reference sequence). CDR3: CASSFGLAGGETQYF. Here the CDR3 DNA reads TGTGCCAGCAGCTTTGGACTAGCGGGAGGAGAGACCCAGTACTTC.

The V call is TRBV9, the J call TRBJ2-5; TRBD2 agrees at 8 bases. The germline CDR1 and CDR2 sequences are SGDLS and YYNGEE. The V gene end was trimmed by 7 bases and the J gene end by 3 bases; junction bases not matched to a gene: 8. The CDR3 sequence is 14 residues long. CDR3 sequence reads: CASLIAGREETQYF. In DNA form, the CDR3 reads TGTGCCAGCCTTATAGCGGGACGGGAAGAGACCCAGTACTTC.

V and J are TRBV6-1 and TRBJ1-2, with D tentatively TRBD1 (5 bases). Germline assignment: CDR1 MNHNS and CDR2 SASEGT. Trimming took 5 bases from V and 0 from J, leaving 10 bases between them. The CDR3 extends over 14 amino acids. CDR3 protein: CASSQQVANYGYTF. The CDR3 DNA is TGTGCCAGCAGTCAACAGGTAGCTAACTATGGCTACACCTTC.